Listed below are T cell receptor beta chains from one sample, sequenced in a study of shared T cell receptors in the human thymus. Libraries were prepared by immunoSEQ multiplex PCR; TCRdb keeps only in-frame clonotypes and omits some of them. The table lists hundreds of thousands of clones, approximately 95% of them singletons, with roughly 0.02% in the top ten. Sequencing used thymocytes. All receptors come from a human donor. Each CDR3 is given with its conserved first and last residue. Fields, in order: D gene, V gene, clone size, J gene, CDR3 protein, CDR3 DNA. The D gene is left open where the match is weak. The listing skips clone size in some rows; elsewhere it reads once, few, many or a size class.

D gene: .
V gene: TRBV7-2
clone size: once
J gene: TRBJ1-3
CDR3 protein: CASSLARGGSGNTIYF
CDR3 DNA: TGTGCCAGCAGCTTAGCCCGCGGGGGCTCTGGAAACACCATATATTTT

D gene: TRBD1
V gene: TRBV5-8
clone size: .
J gene: TRBJ1-5
CDR3 protein: CASRGTGRRYSNQPQHF
CDR3 DNA: TGTGCCAGCAGGGGGACAGGGAGGCGTTATAGCAATCAGCCCCAGCATTTT

D gene: TRBD1
V gene: TRBV6-5
clone size: .
J gene: TRBJ1-3
CDR3 protein: CASRTGPGNTIYF
CDR3 DNA: TGTGCCAGCAGGACAGGGCCTGGAAACACCATATATTTT

D gene: TRBD1
V gene: TRBV6-1
clone size: .
J gene: TRBJ2-7
CDR3 protein: CASNWTGGASYEQYF
CDR3 DNA: TGTGCCAGCAACTGGACAGGGGGCGCCTCCTACGAGCAGTACTTC

D gene: .
V gene: TRBV7-3
clone size: .
J gene: TRBJ1-2
CDR3 protein: CASSPRPGGQKNGYTF
CDR3 DNA: TGTGCCAGCAGTCCCAGACCCGGGGGGCAGAAGAATGGCTACACCTTC

D gene: .
V gene: TRBV2
clone size: .
J gene: TRBJ1-1
CDR3 protein: CASTKGEGTKNTEAFF
CDR3 DNA: TGTGCCAGCACCAAGGGGGAAGGGACTAAGAACACTGAAGCTTTCTTT

D gene: .
V gene: TRBV29-1
clone size: .
J gene: TRBJ1-1
CDR3 protein: CSVGGRKANTEAFF
CDR3 DNA: TGCAGCGTTGGGGGACGAAAAGCAAACACTGAAGCTTTCTTT

D gene: TRBD1
V gene: TRBV5-5
clone size: .
J gene: TRBJ2-7
CDR3 protein: CASSRRRDRGPQGYEQYF
CDR3 DNA: TGTGCCAGCAGCCGGAGGAGGGACAGGGGACCGCAGGGCTACGAGCAGTACTTC

D gene: .
V gene: TRBV28
clone size: .
J gene: TRBJ2-1
CDR3 protein: CASSLHRDGENNEQFF
CDR3 DNA: TGTGCCAGCAGTTTGCACCGGGACGGTGAAAACAATGAGCAGTTCTTC

D gene: .
V gene: TRBV2
clone size: .
J gene: TRBJ2-5
CDR3 protein: CASVWGETQYF
CDR3 DNA: TGTGCCAGCGTCTGGGGAGAGACCCAGTACTTC

D gene: TRBD1
V gene: TRBV27
clone size: .
J gene: TRBJ2-5
CDR3 protein: CASSCKRGRIETQYF
CDR3 DNA: TGTGCCAGCAGTTGTAAGAGGGGGCGCATTGAGACCCAGTACTTC

D gene: TRBD2
V gene: TRBV7-8
clone size: .
J gene: TRBJ2-3
CDR3 protein: CASSPIAGRSTDTQYF
CDR3 DNA: TGTGCCAGCAGCCCCATAGCGGGACGGAGCACAGATACGCAGTATTTT

D gene: TRBD2
V gene: TRBV28
clone size: once
J gene: TRBJ2-1
CDR3 protein: CASTKRGTSGSPMFGEQFF
CDR3 DNA: TGTGCCAGCACCAAAAGAGGGACTAGCGGGAGTCCTATGTTCGGTGAGCAGTTCTTC

D gene: .
V gene: TRBV21-1
clone size: .
J gene: TRBJ2-3
CDR3 protein: CASSNGFGTGLLAPATDTQYF
CDR3 DNA: TGTGCCAGCAGCAACGGGTTTGGGACAGGACTATTAGCGCCCGCCACAGATACGCAGTATTTT

D gene: TRBD1
V gene: TRBV13
clone size: .
J gene: TRBJ2-7
CDR3 protein: CASSPGQGISYEQYF
CDR3 DNA: TGTGCCAGCAGCCCCGGACAGGGGATTAGTTACGAGCAGTACTTC

D gene: .
V gene: TRBV2
clone size: .
J gene: TRBJ1-5
CDR3 protein: CASSGEWGAGNQPQHF
CDR3 DNA: TGTGCCAGCAGTGGGGAATGGGGGGCTGGCAATCAGCCCCAGCATTTT

D gene: TRBD1
V gene: TRBV29-1
clone size: .
J gene: TRBJ1-5
CDR3 protein: CSVRQGANQPQHF
CDR3 DNA: TGCAGCGTGCGCCAGGGGGCAAATCAGCCCCAGCATTTT

D gene: TRBD2
V gene: TRBV5-4
clone size: .
J gene: TRBJ2-7
CDR3 protein: CASSLGGLAGGTTYEQYF
CDR3 DNA: TGTGCCAGCAGCTTGGGGGGACTAGCGGGAGGAACCACCTACGAGCAGTACTTC

D gene: TRBD2
V gene: TRBV6-5
clone size: .
J gene: TRBJ2-1
CDR3 protein: CASSPSGRAFSEQFF
CDR3 DNA: TGTGCCAGCAGTCCTAGCGGGAGGGCCTTTTCTGAGCAGTTCTTC

D gene: .
V gene: TRBV5-1
clone size: .
J gene: TRBJ2-7
CDR3 protein: CASSRKEGGSYEQYF
CDR3 DNA: TGCGCCAGCAGCCGTAAGGAGGGCGGCTCCTACGAGCAGTACTTC

D gene: .
V gene: TRBV27
clone size: .
J gene: TRBJ2-7
CDR3 protein: CASSFQGRTYEQYF
CDR3 DNA: TGTGCCAGCAGTTTCCAGGGACGGACTTACGAGCAGTACTTC

D gene: .
V gene: TRBV10-3
clone size: .
J gene: TRBJ1-5
CDR3 protein: CAISQVDQPQHF
CDR3 DNA: TGTGCCATCAGTCAGGTGGATCAGCCCCAGCATTTT

D gene: TRBD1
V gene: TRBV7-2
clone size: .
J gene: TRBJ1-5
CDR3 protein: CASSPGQGSRDNQPQHF
CDR3 DNA: TGTGCCAGCAGCCCTGGACAGGGGTCCCGGGACAATCAGCCCCAGCATTTT

D gene: .
V gene: TRBV6-6
clone size: .
J gene: TRBJ2-7
CDR3 protein: CASREEGAPSYEQYF
CDR3 DNA: TGTGCCAGCAGGGAGGAAGGGGCGCCGTCCTACGAGCAGTACTTC

D gene: .
V gene: TRBV4-2
clone size: .
J gene: TRBJ1-2
CDR3 protein: CASSQDFYRGLVGYTF
CDR3 DNA: TGTGCCAGCAGCCAAGATTTCTATCGCGGCCTAGTTGGCTACACCTTC

D gene: .
V gene: TRBV6-4
clone size: .
J gene: TRBJ2-1
CDR3 protein: CASSESPQSSYNEQFF
CDR3 DNA: TGTGCCAGCAGTGAAAGCCCGCAAAGCTCCTACAATGAGCAGTTCTTC

D gene: .
V gene: TRBV15
clone size: .
J gene: TRBJ2-7
CDR3 protein: CATSPYTFYEQYF
CDR3 DNA: TGTGCCACCAGCCCCTACACTTTCTACGAGCAGTACTTC

D gene: .
V gene: TRBV27
clone size: .
J gene: TRBJ1-5
CDR3 protein: CASSLQGPNQPQHF
CDR3 DNA: TGTGCCAGCAGTCTCCAGGGGCCCAATCAGCCCCAGCATTTT

D gene: .
V gene: TRBV6-1
clone size: .
J gene: TRBJ1-2
CDR3 protein: CASSENEERGYTF
CDR3 DNA: TGTGCCAGCAGTGAAAATGAGGAGCGGGGCTACACCTTC

D gene: TRBD1
V gene: TRBV29-1
clone size: .
J gene: TRBJ1-2
CDR3 protein: CSDNVGAGGYGYTF
CDR3 DNA: TGCAGCGACAATGTTGGAGCAGGGGGCTATGGCTACACCTTC

D gene: .
V gene: TRBV11-1
clone size: .
J gene: TRBJ1-1
CDR3 protein: CASSLDSGDSFDTEAFF
CDR3 DNA: TGTGCCAGCAGCTTAGATAGTGGTGATTCTTTCGACACTGAAGCTTTCTTT

D gene: TRBD2
V gene: TRBV28
clone size: .
J gene: TRBJ2-1
CDR3 protein: CASSPGSGLAPPSSYNEQFF
CDR3 DNA: TGTGCCAGCAGCCCCGGCTCGGGACTAGCCCCACCGAGCTCCTACAATGAGCAGTTCTTC

D gene: .
V gene: TRBV6-1
clone size: .
J gene: TRBJ2-2
CDR3 protein: CASSGEGTGELFF
CDR3 DNA: TGTGCCAGCAGCGGGGAAGGCACCGGGGAGCTGTTTTTT

D gene: .
V gene: TRBV5-1
clone size: .
J gene: TRBJ2-2
CDR3 protein: CASSLTSTGELFF
CDR3 DNA: TGCGCCAGCAGCTTGACTAGCACCGGGGAGCTGTTTTTT

D gene: .
V gene: TRBV7-2
clone size: .
J gene: TRBJ1-4
CDR3 protein: CASSRRAGQGAWDEKLFF
CDR3 DNA: TGTGCCAGCAGCCGAAGGGCAGGTCAGGGCGCCTGGGATGAAAAACTGTTTTTT

D gene: TRBD1
V gene: TRBV6-4
clone size: .
J gene: TRBJ1-2
CDR3 protein: CASRRTGGHGYTF
CDR3 DNA: TGTGCCAGCAGACGGACAGGGGGGCATGGCTACACCTTC

D gene: TRBD1
V gene: TRBV7-9
clone size: .
J gene: TRBJ1-2
CDR3 protein: CASSPGQGVDGYTF
CDR3 DNA: TGTGCCAGCAGCCCGGGACAGGGAGTGGATGGCTACACCTTC

D gene: .
V gene: TRBV29-1
clone size: .
J gene: TRBJ1-1
CDR3 protein: CSVELVQERNTEAFF
CDR3 DNA: TGCAGCGTTGAGCTAGTTCAGGAGAGGAACACTGAAGCTTTCTTT

D gene: TRBD2
V gene: TRBV29-1
clone size: once
J gene: TRBJ2-3
CDR3 protein: CSTIRRKTSGLTDTQYF
CDR3 DNA: TGCAGCACCATCAGAAGGAAGACTAGCGGGTTAACAGATACGCAGTATTTT

D gene: TRBD2
V gene: TRBV7-6
clone size: .
J gene: TRBJ2-7
CDR3 protein: CASRPTSGSGYEQYF
CDR3 DNA: TGTGCCAGCCGTCCGACTAGCGGGAGCGGGTACGAGCAGTACTTC

D gene: .
V gene: TRBV14
clone size: .
J gene: TRBJ2-3
CDR3 protein: CASSHPGPTDTQYF
CDR3 DNA: TGTGCCAGCAGCCATCCAGGGCCCACAGATACGCAGTATTTT

D gene: TRBD2
V gene: TRBV28
clone size: .
J gene: TRBJ2-3
CDR3 protein: CAIGGPAGGRGVTDTQYF
CDR3 DNA: TGTGCCATCGGTGGTCCAGCGGGAGGGCGAGGAGTAACAGATACGCAGTATTTT

D gene: TRBD1
V gene: TRBV7-9
clone size: .
J gene: TRBJ2-3
CDR3 protein: CASSQILGQVHMDTQYF
CDR3 DNA: TGTGCCAGCAGCCAAATTCTCGGACAGGTACACATGGATACGCAGTATTTT

D gene: .
V gene: TRBV28
clone size: .
J gene: TRBJ1-5
CDR3 protein: CASSLELGTEDQPQHF
CDR3 DNA: TGTGCCAGCAGTTTAGAGCTAGGGACGGAAGATCAGCCCCAGCATTTT

D gene: .
V gene: TRBV10-2
clone size: .
J gene: TRBJ2-4
CDR3 protein: CASSDPLTQQGVAKNIQYF
CDR3 DNA: TGCGCCAGCAGTGATCCCTTAACGCAGCAGGGAGTAGCCAAAAACATTCAGTACTTC

D gene: TRBD2
V gene: TRBV7-9
clone size: once
J gene: TRBJ2-1
CDR3 protein: CASSFWTSSGEQFF
CDR3 DNA: TGTGCCAGCAGCTTTTGGACTAGCTCCGGTGAGCAGTTCTTC